The clone carrying this TCR beta chain was detected ten times or more. Its specificity is unknown. None of the patients had undergone any treatment ahead of thyroid surgery. This record belongs to a study of metastatic and nonmetastatic thyroid tumors. Findings of the study overall: According to reports, the diversity of TCR beta was significantly higher in malignant thyroid tumors than in benign nodules, and this held in both blood and tumor samples.

TCRdb reanalyzed the PCR reads via MiXCR. The sample yields 72,000 or so clones, 18% seen once. CDR1 and CDR2 (germline): SQVTM, ANQGSEA. CDR3 size: 13 residues. V trimming: 5 bases; J trimming: 8 bases; junction bases outside the gene matches: 7. Input material: blood. V is TRBV29-1 and J is TRBJ1-4, with 8 bases matching TRBD1. The TCR was taken from a female donor with papillary thyroid cancer or a benign thyroid nodule (not recorded which). Some clones in this sample may be carry-over from other donors' samples. This CDR3 is CSVSDRGGEKLFF. The DNA of the CDR3 is TGCAGCGTTTCAGACAGGGGTGGCGAAAAACTGTTTTTT. Full variable domain (rest looked up from reference TRBV29-1 and TRBJ1-4): SAVISQKPSRDICQRGTSLTIQCQVDSQVTMMFWYRQQPGQSLTLIATANQGSEATYESGFVIDKFPISRPNLTFSTLTVSNMSPEDSSIYLCSVSDRGGEKLFFGSGTQLSVL.